The source of this T cell receptor beta chain is a study of monozygotic twins with inflammatory bowel disease. Donors gave about 2.5 ml of blood apiece. This CDR3 spans 14 amino acids. CDR1 is MNHNS and CDR2 is SASEGT in the germline V gene. TCR libraries each used roughly 3,500 ng of total RNA. For each CDR3 protein, TCRdb gives one entry from its re-call of the 5' RACE reads, without DNA. Its table lists fewer than 550,000 distinct CDR3 sequences. The clonotype was recovered from a human donor with ulcerative colitis or Crohn's disease, or a healthy co-twin of an affected twin (not recorded which). This sequence joins TRBV6-1 and TRBJ2-5; the D gene TCRdb calls, TRBD2, cannot be checked with no DNA. Specimen: blood. CDR3 residues: CASIGRLGEETQYF.